This T cell receptor beta chain comes out of a study of graft-versus-host responses after intestinal transplantation. Across the study: Recipients got multivisceral, liver-intestinal, or isolated intestinal transplants. Each recipient received anti-thymocyte globulin induction, then tacrolimus and steroids for 2 to 3 years. The study's findings and limits: Present in recipient marrow, GvH clones included some that appeared first in ileum or blood.

Per the germline V gene, CDR1 is SGHAT and CDR2 is FQNNGV. Trimming pared 0 bases from V and 5 bases from J, leaving 9 bases between. CDR3 length: 14 amino acids. Sequencing used immunoSEQ multiplex PCR; TCRdb keeps in-frame clones, though not all of them. This table holds 9,500 to 11,000 clones, approximately 92% found once. About this clone: Its cognate antigen is unknown.

The sequence was collected from a human patient who received an intestinal transplant, so some T cells may come from the graft donor. Here the sequenced sample was PBMCs, taken around 43 days after intestinal transplantation. V is TRBV11-2 and J is TRBJ2-3, with unresolved D. The CDR3 reads CASSLDRVVDTQYF. The CDR3 DNA follows: TGTGCCAGCAGCTTAGATCGTGTAGTAGATACGCAGTATTTT.